This T cell receptor beta chain was sequenced in a study of cytomegalovirus exposure and HLA in healthy donors. Study-wide findings and caveats: Highest at DRB1 and lowest at HLA-C, TCR association rates differed among HLA loci in a later analysis. Across all donors, roughly uniform sequencing depth was an assumption of the presence/absence analyses. Follow-up analysis later connected one missense variant in DCLRE1C with trimming of TCR beta V- and J-genes. TCR beta V segments were, for the most part, productive about 87% or about 30% of the time in an earlier analysis.

The PCR ran on 60 Vbeta and 13 Jbeta primers. Measured with immunoSEQ multiplex PCR; TCRdb has only the in-frame clones, and not every one. This sample yields approximately 140,000 clones, of which 60% to 80% are seen a single time; 1.5% to 2% belongs to the top ten. CDR3 length equals 14 residues. V shed 6 bases, J shed 1 base, and the junction held 4 bases outside the gene matches. CDR1 and CDR2 from the germline V gene are LNHDA and SQIVND (reference sequence). Comment on this clone: The antigen is unknown.

The TCR originated in a female donor in good health and CMV-seronegative. Sequenced input: PBMCs. The rearrangement links TRBV19 to TRBJ2-5, with 8 bases aligning to TRBD1. The CDR3 DNA sequence: TGTGCCAGTAGACTTACAGGGGGCCAAGAGACCCAGTACTTC. This encodes CASRLTGGQETQYF.